The source of this TCR beta chain is a study of neoadjuvant anti-PD-1 for oral cavity cancer. Turning to the study itself: Before surgery, most patients got three to four biweekly 3 mg/kg nivolumab doses. General study findings and limits: Only a few patients per response group were TCR-analyzed; validation needed.

Worth noting for this clone: The antigen remains undetermined.

Specified time point: after neoadjuvant nivolumab, at surgical resection. Patients had newly diagnosed, untreated stage II-IVA oral cavity squamous cell carcinoma. This table comes from immunoSEQ multiplex PCR, and its TCRdb copy is limited to in-frame clones, with some not included. The data contain roughly 13,000 clones, just under 70% of them singletons. The source of this sequence is a person aged 35-79 years with oral cavity squamous cell carcinoma. The sample was PBMCs, taken after nivolumab (anti-PD-1) treatment.

The CDR3 sequence: CASSEGGSYEQYF. CDR3 coding DNA: TGTGCCAGCAGTGAAGGGGGGTCCTACGAGCAGTACTTC. J is TRBJ2-7 and V is TRBV6-1; either TRBD1 or TRBD2 may supply D (5 bases each). V was cut by 1 base and J by 1 base, with 5 bases left in between. The germline CDR1 and CDR2 sequences are MNHNS and SASEGT. This CDR3 is built from 13 residues.